This TCR beta chain emerged from a study of blood T cell repertoires in COVID-19. The assay was immunoSEQ multiplex PCR, and TCRdb's table has in-frame clones only and misses some. The sample lists 130,000 to 150,000 clones, around 81% seen once, with 6.2% in the top ten. Which cohort a participant joined came from the clinical history participants gave. The CDR3 sequence is 13 residues long. V lost 0 bases and J lost 9, with 10 bases in between. Germline V gene data show CDR1 as SGHDT and CDR2 as YYEEEE. The sample consisted of PBMCs or T cells enriched from blood (not recorded which). This TCR was recovered from a woman aged 40 to 49 who had recovered from COVID-19. The rearrangement joins TRBV5-6 to TRBJ2-1; D gene uncertain. CDR3 sequence (DNA): TGTGCCAGCAGCTTGGGTAGCTTTGGTGAGCAGTTCTTC. Translated: CASSLGSFGEQFF.